Presented here are 29 T cell receptor beta chains from one specimen sequenced in a study of shared clonotypes between healthy human individuals. Method: immunoSEQ multiplex PCR; TCRdb's copy keeps in-frame clones and lacks some. The sample lists more than 1.2 million clones, 98% occurring once. What was sequenced was naive CD4+ T cells sorted from blood. The subset is: CD45RA+ positively selected. Receptors originate from a man aged 30 to 39 in good health.

In its sample, this clone was seen once. The sample contains more than one DNA sequence encoding this CDR3. The genes are TRBV7-9 and TRBJ2-3; D gene unclear. Germline loops: CDR1 SEHNR, CDR2 FQNEAQ (reference sequence). The CDR3 runs to 11 residues. Trimming removed 5 bases at V and 0 bases at J, with 0 bases between. The CDR3 DNA sequence: TGTGCCAGCAGCAGCACAGATACGCAGTATTTT. Translated: CASSSTDTQYF.

V gene TRBV5-1 combines with J gene TRBJ2-7, with 10 bases aligning to TRBD1. CDR3 length: 12 residues. Germline loops: CDR1 SGHRS, CDR2 YFSETQ. The J segment lost 6 bases and the V segment lost 3 bases, leaving 0 bases of the junction unmatched. CDR3 in amino acids: CASSWTGGEQYF. As DNA, the CDR3 is TGCGCCAGCAGCTGGACAGGGGGCGAGCAGTACTTC.

Of note for this clone: Other DNA sequences in this sample translate to the same CDR3. The genes are TRBV5-1 and TRBJ2-5, with D possibly TRBD1 on 5 matching bases. Germline values: CDR1 SGHRS, CDR2 YFSETQ. Deletions cut 2 bases from V and 2 bases from J, with 7 bases between. This CDR3 has 13 amino acids. CDR3 DNA: TGCGCCAGCAGCTTAGGGGCTCAAGAGACCCAGTACTTC. It specifies CASSLGAQETQYF.

The chain has TRBV7-9 and TRBJ2-5; TRBD2 matches at 11 bases. The CDR3 is made up of 16 amino acids. J lost 5 bases, V lost 1 base, and 6 bases had no gene match. Germline V gene lookup returns CDR1 SEHNR and CDR2 FQNEAQ (reference sequence). The CDR3 region has the DNA TGTGCCAGCAGCTTAGAGCTAGCGGGAGGTTGGGAGACCCAGTACTTC. As protein: CASSLELAGGWETQYF.

As for this clone: Mismatch with germline at one junction end may stem from a read error. The J gene is TRBJ2-5, the V gene TRBV7-9; 7 bases match TRBD1. This CDR3 has 17 residues. Germline values: CDR1 SEHNR, CDR2 FQNEAQ (reference sequence). CDR3 loop: CASSPRQGKGNQETQYF. DNA for the CDR3: TGTGCCAGCAGCCCCCGACAGGGCAAGGGGAACCAGGAGACCCAGTACTTC.

V usage is TRBV10-1 and J usage is TRBJ1-3, with D unclear. The CDR3 runs 16 residues. Germline V gives CDR1 WNHNN, CDR2 SYGVQD (reference sequence). The germline V and J ends were trimmed by 0 bases and 5 bases, with 14 bases remaining between them. The CDR3 loop is CASSESAVGGRNTIYF. As DNA, the CDR3 is TGCGCCAGCAGTGAGTCCGCAGTCGGAGGTCGAAACACCATATATTTT.

This chain's CDR3 is CASRPGLFYEQYF. CDR3 DNA: TGTGCCAGCAGGCCGGGGCTTTTCTACGAGCAGTACTTC. The rearrangement links TRBV28 to TRBJ2-7; D tentatively reads TRBD1 or TRBD2 (5 bases each). Germline CDR1 and CDR2: MDHEN and SYDVKM. V lost 6 bases and J 3 bases, leaving 12 bases between the germline ends. The CDR3 consists of 13 residues.

The V call is TRBV18, the J call TRBJ2-5; a weak D match, TRBD2 (5 bases). This CDR3 region has 15 residues. With 0 bases removed from V and 5 bases from J, the gap between germline ends came to 13 bases. Germline loops: CDR1 KGHSH, CDR2 LQKENI. The CDR3 here is CASSPPRALKETQYF. The CDR3 DNA reads as TGTGCCAGCTCACCACCGCGGGCCCTAAAGGAGACCCAGTACTTC. Using reference TRBV18 and TRBJ2-5 for the parts outside the CDR3, the full variable domain is NAGVMQNPRHLVRRRGQEARLRCSPMKGHSHVYWYRQLPEEGLKFMVYLQKENIIDESGMPKERFSAEFPKEGPSILRIQQVVRGDSAAYFCASSPPRALKETQYFGPGTRLLVL.

The chain recombines TRBV15 with TRBJ2-7; 8 nucleotides match TRBD2. With V trimmed by 3 bases and J by 2 bases, 12 bases remained unmatched. Germline lookup yields CDR1 LNHNV and CDR2 YYDKDF (reference sequence). CDR3 size: 17 residues. The CDR3 loop reads CATSRVKPGTSTYEQYF. CDR3 nucleotide sequence: TGTGCCACCAGCAGGGTGAAACCCGGGACTAGTACCTACGAGCAGTACTTC.

The chain joins TRBV11-2 to TRBJ1-2; D gene unclear. The germline gives CDR1 SGHAT, CDR2 FQNNGV. Trimming stripped 1 base from V and 8 bases from J, with 17 bases between. This CDR3 contains 15 residues. Here the CDR3 reads CASSLGRLISEGYTF. As DNA, the CDR3 is TGTGCCAGCAGCTTAGGCCGGCTGATTTCGGAGGGCTACACCTTC.

This chain joins TRBV5-1 and TRBJ2-7; D is perhaps TRBD2 (5 bases). Per germline, CDR1 SGHRS and CDR2 YFSETQ. The CDR3 totals 14 residues. V was cut by 2 bases and J by 3 bases, with 12 bases left in between. This CDR3 is CASSLAAAGYEQYF. The CDR3 nucleotides read TGCGCCAGCAGCTTAGCGGCAGCTGGCTACGAGCAGTACTTC. The entire variable domain, with the rest obtained from reference TRBV5-1 and TRBJ2-7, is as follows: KAGVTQTPRYLIKTRGQQVTLSCSPISGHRSVSWYQQTPGQGLQFLFEYFSETQRNKGNFPGRFSGRQFSNSRSEMNVSTLELGDSALYLCASSLAAAGYEQYFGPGTRLTVT.

The chain couples TRBV18 to TRBJ2-7; no reliable D call. V shed 5 bases and J shed 3 bases, with 20 bases lying between them. Germline V gives CDR1 KGHSH, CDR2 LQKENI. The CDR3 length is 16 residues. The CDR3 bases are TGTGCCAGCTCAGGAAGTGGTTCGCACCTTCGCTACGAGCAGTACTTC. Residues: CASSGSGSHLRYEQYF.

The chain couples TRBV28 to TRBJ2-7, with TRBD1 identical over 7 bases. V dropped 4 bases and J dropped 0; count of bases not matched to a gene: 12. This CDR3 spans 17 amino acids. In germline, CDR1 is MDHEN, CDR2 SYDVKM. The CDR3 DNA reads as TGTGCCAGCAGTTCCCCGGGACAGAGATACAACTCCTACGAGCAGTACTTC. Its protein product is CASSSPGQRYNSYEQYF.

This clone appeared a single time. The V and J genes are TRBV7-2 and TRBJ1-1; possible D gene TRBD1, 6 bases. The CDR3 covers 17 residues. The germline V gene encodes CDR1 SGHTA and CDR2 FQGNSA. Trimming took 3 bases from V and 4 from J, leaving 21 bases between them. CDR3 in amino acids: CASSFRGSAFSSTEAFF. The CDR3 DNA reads TGTGCCAGCAGCTTCAGGGGCAGTGCCTTTTCGAGCACTGAAGCTTTCTTT.

CDR3 nucleotides: TGTGCAAGTCGGTACCCTCGCGACTCGCGCGACAATGAGCAGTTCTTC. It translates to CASRYPRDSRDNEQFF. V and J are TRBV12-2 and TRBJ2-1; the DNA was not used to check the table's D call, TRBD2. TRBV12-2 is shown as a pseudogene. This CDR3 has 16 amino acids.

This clone appeared once. The chain joins TRBV6-4 to TRBJ2-3; the D gene is possibly TRBD2 (6 bases). V was cut by 2 bases and J by 4 bases, with 10 bases left in between. Germline CDR1 reads MRHNA; CDR2 reads SNTAGT. The CDR3 length is 14 residues. The CDR3 loop reads CASSDASAADTQYF. The DNA of the CDR3 is TGTGCCAGCAGTGACGCTAGCGCCGCAGATACGCAGTATTTT.

The V and J genes are TRBV27 and TRBJ2-3, with unresolved D. Trimming left V 1 base short and J 7 bases short, with 15 bases between. There are 15 residues in the CDR3. Germline CDR1 and CDR2: MNHEY and SMNVEV (reference sequence). CDR3 nucleotide sequence: TGTGCCAGCAGTTTATGGATGGATAGCCCTAATACGCAGTATTTT. It encodes CASSLWMDSPNTQYF.

This chain joins TRBV5-1 and TRBJ2-3, with TRBD1 matching over 8 bases. The CDR3 loop spans 14 amino acids. The germline gives CDR1 SGHRS, CDR2 YFSETQ. The V segment lost 4 bases and the J segment 4 bases; nucleotides outside the gene matches: 5. DNA for the CDR3: TGCGCCAGCAGCCAACAGGGGGGCGCAGATACGCAGTATTTT. Translation gives CASSQQGGADTQYF.

This chain links TRBV7-9 with TRBJ1-5; tentatively, D is TRBD1 (5 bases). Germline CDR1 and CDR2: SEHNR and FQNEAQ (reference sequence). This CDR3 is built from 16 residues. V gave up 5 bases and J gave up 1 base, with 15 bases separating them. In DNA, the CDR3 is TGTGCCAGCAGCCTCTCCGGGGGGGGAAGCAATCAGCCCCAGCATTTT. This sequence encodes CASSLSGGGSNQPQHF.

The rearrangement uses TRBV11-2 and TRBJ2-1; 9 nucleotides line up with TRBD2. This CDR3 comprises 15 residues. Trimming removed 5 bases from V and 3 bases from J; junction bases left unmatched: 5. Germline values: CDR1 SGHAT, CDR2 FQNNGV. The CDR3 nucleotides are TGTGCCAGCAGCCATACTAGCGGGTTCTACAATGAGCAGTTCTTC. Translating it yields CASSHTSGFYNEQFF.

The chain links TRBV7-2 to TRBJ2-3; no reliable D call. V lost 1 base and J 6 bases, leaving 8 bases between the germline ends. CDR1 SGHTA and CDR2 FQGNSA come from the germline V gene. The CDR3 runs 13 residues. Written as DNA, the CDR3 is TGTGCCAGCAGCTTAGGCGGCCCCGATACGCAGTATTTT. It encodes CASSLGGPDTQYF.

The chain recombines TRBV10-1 with TRBJ2-2; 9 bases map to TRBD2. The CDR3 loop spans 14 amino acids. V shed 7 bases and J 6 bases; nucleotides not matched to a gene: 6. CDR1 is WNHNN, CDR2 SYGVQD, per germline (reference sequence). The CDR3 spells CASKSSGSSGELFF. As DNA, the CDR3 is TGCGCCAGCAAAAGTAGCGGGAGTTCCGGGGAGCTGTTTTTT.

A single count supports this clone. The chain uses TRBV13 and TRBJ2-7; 9 bases fit TRBD1. The CDR3 loop spans 14 amino acids. J was trimmed by 7 bases and V by 0 bases; bases with no gene match: 4. Germline V gene sequence: CDR1 PRHDT, CDR2 FYEKMQ (reference sequence). The CDR3 protein is CASSLGDRGGEQYF. The CDR3, as DNA: TGTGCCAGCAGCTTAGGGGACAGGGGAGGGGAGCAGTACTTC.

CDR3 region: CASRRPSGRREDTQYF. As DNA, the CDR3 is TGCGCCAGCAGGAGACCTAGCGGGAGAAGAGAAGATACGCAGTATTTT. V and J are TRBV10-2 and TRBJ2-3, with 10 positions matching TRBD2. The germline V gene encodes CDR1 WSHSY and CDR2 SAAADI. The CDR3 is made up of 16 amino acids. V gave up 6 bases and J gave up 5 bases; unmatched junction bases: 11.

The chain combines TRBV10-1 with TRBJ2-3; D call uncertain. V dropped 2 bases and J dropped 1 base, with 10 bases sitting between them. From germline, CDR1 is WNHNN and CDR2 SYGVQD (reference sequence). The CDR3 length is 15 residues. The CDR3 DNA follows: TGCGCCAGCAGTGAGGTGGGAATGGGCACAGATACGCAGTATTTT. This gives the protein CASSEVGMGTDTQYF.

Worth noting for this clone: At the DNA level, this CDR3 is encoded by other sequences in the same sample as well. The chain links TRBV20-1 to TRBJ2-7; tentative D call: TRBD2 (5 bases). Trimming removed 3 bases at V and 2 bases at J, with 5 bases between. Germline CDR1 reads DFQATT; CDR2 reads SNEGSKA (reference sequence). The CDR3 length is 11 residues. CDR3 sequence (DNA): TGCAGTGCTAGCGGGACCTACGAGCAGTACTTC. Translating it yields CSASGTYEQYF.

For this clone: Other DNA variants within this sample encode the same CDR3. CDR3 protein: CASRGTSGRNEQFF. Here the CDR3 DNA reads TGTGCCAGCAGAGGGACTAGCGGGAGAAATGAGCAGTTCTTC. The rearrangement links TRBV2 to TRBJ2-1, with TRBD2 matching over 14 bases. V was pared by 6 bases and J by 7 bases, with 2 bases of the junction left unmatched. CDR3 size: 14 residues. The germline V gene encodes CDR1 SNHLY and CDR2 FYNNEI.

V gene TRBV7-9 combines with J gene TRBJ2-7; TRBD2 matches at 8 bases. The CDR3 covers 15 residues. Germline V lookup: CDR1 SEHNR, CDR2 FQNEAQ (reference sequence). The junction had 7 bases not matched to a gene; V was cut back by 0 bases and J by 6 bases. DNA of the CDR3: TGTGCCAGCAGCTTAGCCCGAGGACTAGCCCGCGAGCAGTACTTC. Translated: CASSLARGLAREQYF.

J is TRBJ2-7 and V is TRBV28, with D tentatively TRBD1 (5 bases). This CDR3 spans 14 amino acids. Germline assignment: CDR1 MDHEN and CDR2 SYDVKM. V was pared by 1 base and J by 6 bases, with 13 bases between. The CDR3 DNA is TGTGCCAGCAGTTTATCAGGGCTCCCCCCCGAGCAGTACTTC. The encoded protein is CASSLSGLPPEQYF.